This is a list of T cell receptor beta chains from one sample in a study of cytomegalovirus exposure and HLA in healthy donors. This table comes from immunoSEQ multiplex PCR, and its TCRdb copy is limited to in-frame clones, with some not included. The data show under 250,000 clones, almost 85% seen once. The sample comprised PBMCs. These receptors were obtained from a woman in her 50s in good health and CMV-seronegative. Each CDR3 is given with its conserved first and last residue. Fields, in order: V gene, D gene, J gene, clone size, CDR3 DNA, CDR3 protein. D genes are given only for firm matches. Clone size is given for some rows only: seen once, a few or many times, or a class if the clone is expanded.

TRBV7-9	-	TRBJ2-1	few	TGTGCCAGCAGCTCACAGGGGACTAGAGTTGAGCAGTTCTTC	CASSSQGTRVEQFF
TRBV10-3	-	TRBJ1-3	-	TGTGCCATCGGACAGAACGCCGGAAACACCATATATTTT	CAIGQNAGNTIYF
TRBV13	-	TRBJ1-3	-	TGTGCCAGCAGCTTACCCAGGGGTGTTGGAAACACCATATATTTT	CASSLPRGVGNTIYF
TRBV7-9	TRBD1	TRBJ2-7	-	TGTGCCAGCAGCAACCGGGACAGGGGATTCGAGCAGTACTTC	CASSNRDRGFEQYF
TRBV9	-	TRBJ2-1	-	TGTGCCAGCAGCCCGCGGGACTTGGCCTACGGTGAGCAGTTCTTC	CASSPRDLAYGEQFF
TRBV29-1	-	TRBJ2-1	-	TGCAGCGTTGGAGGGACTCAAAGGACGAATGAGCAGTTCTTC	CSVGGTQRTNEQFF
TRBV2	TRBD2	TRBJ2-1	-	TGTGCCAGCAGTACGACTAGCGGACTCTACAATGAGCAGTTCTTC	CASSTTSGLYNEQFF
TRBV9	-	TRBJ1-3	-	TGTGCCAGCAGCCAGACAGCGTACTCTGGAAACACCATATATTTT	CASSQTAYSGNTIYF
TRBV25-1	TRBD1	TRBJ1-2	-	TGTGCCAGCAGTGAAGGCGGGACAGGGGATTGGAGCTATGGCTACACCTTC	CASSEGGTGDWSYGYTF
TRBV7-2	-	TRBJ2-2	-	TGTGCCAGCAGCTTTAACCGGGGATCCGGGGAGCTGTTTTTT	CASSFNRGSGELFF
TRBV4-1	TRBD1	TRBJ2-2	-	TGCGCCAGCAGCTACGGACAGGGTCAGGACGGGGAGCTGTTTTTT	CASSYGQGQDGELFF
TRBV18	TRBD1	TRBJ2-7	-	TGTGCCAGCTCAACCGGGACAGCCCACTACGAGCAGTACTTC	CASSTGTAHYEQYF
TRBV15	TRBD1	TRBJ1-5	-	TGTGCCACCAGCAGAGGACAGGGTGGCAATCAGCCCCAGCATTTT	CATSRGQGGNQPQHF
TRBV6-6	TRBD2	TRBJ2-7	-	TGTGCCAGCAGGGGACTAGCGGAGACCTACGAGCAGTACTTC	CASRGLAETYEQYF
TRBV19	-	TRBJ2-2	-	TGTGCCAGTTGCCGGGACAACCGATACACCGGGGAGCTGTTTTTT	CASCRDNRYTGELFF
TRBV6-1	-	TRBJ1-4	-	TGTGCCAGCAGCCTTCTAGGGGCAACTAATGAAAAACTGTTTTTT	CASSLLGATNEKLFF
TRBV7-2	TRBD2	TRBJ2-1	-	TGTGCCAGCAGCGTGTCTAGCGGGAGACGTGAGCAGTTCTTC	CASSVSSGRREQFF
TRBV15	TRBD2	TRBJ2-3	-	TGTGCCACCAGAGGGAGCGGGAGAACAGATACGCAGTATTTT	CATRGSGRTDTQYF
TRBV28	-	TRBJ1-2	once	TGTGCCAGCAGTTTCGGGGGGCGCAACTATGGCTACACCTTC	CASSFGGRNYGYTF
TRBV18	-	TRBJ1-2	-	TGTGCCAGCTCACCGACCCGGGATCTCCTAGGCTACACCTTC	CASSPTRDLLGYTF
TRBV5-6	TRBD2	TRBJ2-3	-	TGTGCCAGCAGGATAAGCGGGAAGGCAGATACGCAGTATTTT	CASRISGKADTQYF
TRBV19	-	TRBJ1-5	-	TGTGCCAGTAGTATCTCTGATCAGCCCCAGCATTTT	CASSISDQPQHF
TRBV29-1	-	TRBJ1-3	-	TGCAGCGTTGCTCGCTCTGGAAACACCATATATTTT	CSVARSGNTIYF
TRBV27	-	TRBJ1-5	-	TGTGCCAGCAGTTATACAGTCAATCAGCCCCAGCATTTT	CASSYTVNQPQHF
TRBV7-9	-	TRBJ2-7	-	TGTGCCAGCTCCCACTCCGCCGGAAGCGGCAGCTACGAGCAGTACTTC	CASSHSAGSGSYEQYF
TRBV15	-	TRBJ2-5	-	TGTGCCACCAGCAGAGATCGGGTGGGACTCCAAGAGACCCAGTACTTC	CATSRDRVGLQETQYF
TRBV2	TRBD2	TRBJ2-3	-	TGTGCCAGCGGAGCGGGAGGGCTGGCAGATACGCAGTATTTT	CASGAGGLADTQYF
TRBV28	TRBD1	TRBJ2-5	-	TGTGCCAGCAGTTTGGGACAGTTAGAGACCCAGTACTTC	CASSLGQLETQYF
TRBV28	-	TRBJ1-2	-	TGTGCCAGCAGTTTAGAGACCGGCGGTTACTATGGCTACACCTTC	CASSLETGGYYGYTF
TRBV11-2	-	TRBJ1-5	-	TGTGCCAGCAGCCCGACAGGAAATCAGCCCCAGCATTTT	CASSPTGNQPQHF
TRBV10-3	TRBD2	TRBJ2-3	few	TGTGCCATCAGCAAGCGGGAGAAAACAGATACGCAGTATTTT	CAISKREKTDTQYF
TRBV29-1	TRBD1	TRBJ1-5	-	TGCAGCGTTTCCGACAGGGGAAATCAGCCCCAGCATTTT	CSVSDRGNQPQHF
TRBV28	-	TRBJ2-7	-	TGTGCCAGCAGTTTTGGCCGCTACGAGCAGTACTTC	CASSFGRYEQYF
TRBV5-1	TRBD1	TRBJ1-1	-	TGCGCCAGCAGCTTGGCGCCCCCGGGACAGGGGATGAACACTGAAGCTTTCTTT	CASSLAPPGQGMNTEAFF
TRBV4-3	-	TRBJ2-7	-	TGCGCCAGCAGCCAAGTGGGGGGGGGCTTCGAACAGTACTTC	CASSQVGGGFEQYF
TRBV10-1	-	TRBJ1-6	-	TGCGCCAGCAGTGAATTTGCGGTGTCACCCCTCCACTTT	CASSEFAVSPLHF
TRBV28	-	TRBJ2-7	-	TGTGCCAGCACCCCCGGGAGTTCGGACGAGCAGTACTTC	CASTPGSSDEQYF
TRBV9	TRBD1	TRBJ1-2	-	TGTGCCAGCAGCCCCGGTGGGGGACAGAACTACTATGGCTACACCTTC	CASSPGGGQNYYGYTF
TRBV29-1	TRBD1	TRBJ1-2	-	TGCGGCTCTCGGGGACAGGGTGATGGCTACACCTTC	CGSRGQGDGYTF
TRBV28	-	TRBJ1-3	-	TGTGCCATTCTCTCTGCGGGGTGGAGAAACACCATATATTTT	CAILSAGWRNTIYF
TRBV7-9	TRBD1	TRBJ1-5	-	TGTTCCAGCAGCTTGACAGGGGTTCAGCCCCAGCATTTT	CSSSLTGVQPQHF
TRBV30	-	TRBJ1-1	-	TGTGCCTGGTCGACCCTCAGGGGTGGAACTGAAGCTTTCTTT	CAWSTLRGGTEAFF